These 16 T cell receptor beta chains originate from one sample sequenced in a study of blood T cells in healthy people across ages. Combining a sample-barcoded 5' primer with a J-beta primer mix, a second PCR ran for roughly 7 to 12 cycles. TCRdb ran MiXCR on the 5' RACE reads and lists one entry per CDR3 protein. The table has some 710,000 distinct CDR3 sequences, about half seen once. Specimen: blood. The receptors derive from a man at least 80 years old in good health.

CDR3 DNA sequence: TGCGCCAGCAGCTGGAGATCCGGGACAGGGTTCAACACAGATACGCAGTATTTT. This sequence encodes CASSWRSGTGFNTDTQYF. The J gene is TRBJ2-3, the V gene TRBV5-1; 9 bases are a match to TRBD1. Trimming cost V 3 bases and J 2 bases; bases outside gene matches: 13. The CDR3 totals 18 residues. The germline V gene encodes CDR1 SGHRS and CDR2 YFSETQ.

The chain couples TRBV5-1 to TRBJ2-3, with unresolved D. This CDR3 is 14 amino acids long. CDR1 and CDR2 (germline): SGHRS, YFSETQ. The V and J ends lost 0 bases and 2 bases respectively, with 7 bases between them. CDR3 DNA sequence: TGCGCCAGCAGCTTGGAGCCAGACACAGATACGCAGTATTTT. It is translated as CASSLEPDTDTQYF.

This sequence joins TRBV28 and TRBJ2-7; D remains unclear. The CDR3 loop spans 14 amino acids. Germline lookup yields CDR1 MDHEN and CDR2 SYDVKM. The ends were cut back, 2 bases at V and 2 bases at J, with 10 bases in the middle. In DNA form, the CDR3 reads TGTGCCAGCAGTTTAGGGTTACACCCCTACGAGCAGTACTTC. Translating it yields CASSLGLHPYEQYF.

This clonotype came up a few times. This chain connects TRBV28 to TRBJ2-1; TRBD1 might be the D (6 bases). The germline V gene has CDR1 MDHEN and CDR2 SYDVKM. The length of the CDR3 is 13 residues. V lost 3 bases, J lost 8 bases, and 11 bases lay in between. CDR3 region: CASSLGQTDEQFF. CDR3 sequence (DNA): TGTGCCAGCAGTTTGGGACAAACCGATGAGCAGTTCTTC.

This sequence joins TRBV12-3 or TRBV12-4 and TRBJ2-1, with 7 nucleotides matching TRBD2. The CDR3 has 15 amino acids. Trimming took 6 bases from V and 8 from J; bases not matched to a gene: 13. The CDR3 nucleotides are TGTGCCAGCAGCAGAGGGGCGGGGGAATTCGATGAGCAGTTCTTC. The encoded protein is CASSRGAGEFDEQFF.

The chain uses TRBV27 and TRBJ2-1; possibly TRBD2 for D (8 bases). The CDR3 has 19 residues. Trimming pared 4 bases from V and 9 bases from J, leaving 31 bases between. Germline-derived CDR1 and CDR2 are MNHEY and SMNVEV (reference sequence). As DNA, the CDR3 is TGTGCCAGCAGTTCGCAGGAGGGGGCTGTGGGACTAGAAGGAATTGAGCAGTTCTTC. Amino acid sequence: CASSSQEGAVGLEGIEQFF.

This clonotype was seen many times. This chain connects TRBV7-2 to TRBJ2-1; 7 nucleotides line up with TRBD2. Trimming took 5 bases from V and 5 from J; bases not matched to a gene: 9. The germline CDR1 and CDR2 sequences are SGHTA and FQGNSA. There are 15 residues in the CDR3. The CDR3 coding sequence is TGTGCCAGCAGCCTCCGGGAGGTCCCAAACAATGAGCAGTTCTTC. It translates to CASSLREVPNNEQFF.

The table lists this clonotype with many counts. The rearrangement joins TRBV7-9 to TRBJ2-3; D not resolved. This CDR3 comprises 17 residues. Germline V gene data show CDR1 as SEHNR and CDR2 as FQNEAQ (reference sequence). Trimming cost V 2 bases and J 0 bases, with 15 bases left between them. The CDR3 DNA reads TGTGCCAGCAGCTTAATTGAGGTGGATCCTAGCACAGATACGCAGTATTTT. Protein: CASSLIEVDPSTDTQYF.

The chain combines TRBV9 with TRBJ2-5; 7 positions match TRBD2. This CDR3 is 15 amino acids long. The J segment lost 4 bases and the V segment lost 0 bases, leaving 6 bases of the junction unmatched. Looked up from germline, CDR1 is SGDLS and CDR2 is YYNGEE. The CDR3 DNA reads as TGTGCCAGCAGCGTAGGAGAAGCGGGGCTAGAGACCCAGTACTTC. Its translation is CASSVGEAGLETQYF.

This clonotype occurred a few times. This may come from a read error, since a much larger clone is one base off. This sequence joins TRBV27 and TRBJ2-7; TRBD1 agrees at 9 bases. The CDR3 is made up of 13 amino acids. V was pared by 5 bases and J by 5 bases, with 4 bases of the junction left unmatched. The germline V gene encodes CDR1 MNHEY and CDR2 SMNVEV (reference sequence). The CDR3: CASSGTGSHEQYF. The CDR3 DNA follows: TGTGCCAGCAGTGGGACAGGGAGTCACGAGCAGTACTTC.

This clonotype has ten or more counts. The chain has TRBV29-1 and TRBJ2-6; D unresolved. From germline, CDR1 is SQVTM and CDR2 ANQGSEA. Trimming took 7 bases from V and 5 from J, leaving 12 bases between them. This CDR3 has 13 amino acids. The DNA for the CDR3 is TGCAGCGCGATCGGGCGCTGGGCCAACGTCCTGACTTTC. As protein: CSAIGRWANVLTF.

The rearrangement links TRBV12-3 or TRBV12-4 to TRBJ2-7; TRBD2 might be the D (5 bases). The CDR3 has 15 residues. Trimming cost V 3 bases and J 5 bases, with 17 bases left between them. Here the CDR3 DNA reads TGTGCCAGCAGTTTTAGGAGTATGATAGCGAACGAGCAGTACTTC. Its protein is CASSFRSMIANEQYF.

This clonotype was counted between two and nine times. The rearrangement links TRBV5-1 to TRBJ2-1; no definite D call. The CDR3 totals 14 residues. CDR1 is SGHRS, CDR2 YFSETQ, per germline. The germline V and J ends were trimmed by 6 bases and 3 bases, with 13 bases remaining between them. CDR3 DNA: TGCGCCAGCAAACCCAAACTACTCTACAATGAGCAGTTCTTC. The encoded protein is CASKPKLLYNEQFF.

This clonotype was counted between two and nine times. This chain links TRBV6-2 or TRBV6-3 with TRBJ2-7; tentative D call: TRBD2 (5 bases). Looked up from germline, CDR1 is MNHEY and CDR2 is SVGEGT. This CDR3 is 14 amino acids long. The V and J ends lost 3 bases and 5 bases respectively, with 14 bases between them. The CDR3 reads CASSYRPISDEQYF. CDR3 coding DNA: TGTGCCAGCAGTTATCGCCCGATTAGCGACGAGCAGTACTTC.

This clonotype has a handful of counts. The V gene is TRBV20-1, the J gene TRBJ2-5, with 7 positions matching TRBD1. The CDR3 loop spans 14 amino acids. The V and J ends lost 0 bases and 5 bases, in that order; junction bases with no gene match: 6. Germline values: CDR1 DFQATT, CDR2 SNEGSKA (reference sequence). CDR3 DNA sequence: TGCAGTGCTAGAGAGCCACAGGGGCGGGAGACCCAGTACTTC. Translated, it gives CSAREPQGRETQYF.

A note on this clonotype: Possible read error: a much larger clone is one base away. The chain uses TRBV29-1 and TRBJ2-7; D is perhaps TRBD1 (5 bases). The DNA matches TRBJ2-5 better at its end, which makes the J call doubtful. This CDR3 comprises 13 residues. Germline CDR1 SQVTM, CDR2 ANQGSEA. The CDR3 DNA follows: TGCGGCGTCCAGGATCCAGGGCTGGAGACCCAGTACTTC. Translation: CGVQDPGLETQYF.